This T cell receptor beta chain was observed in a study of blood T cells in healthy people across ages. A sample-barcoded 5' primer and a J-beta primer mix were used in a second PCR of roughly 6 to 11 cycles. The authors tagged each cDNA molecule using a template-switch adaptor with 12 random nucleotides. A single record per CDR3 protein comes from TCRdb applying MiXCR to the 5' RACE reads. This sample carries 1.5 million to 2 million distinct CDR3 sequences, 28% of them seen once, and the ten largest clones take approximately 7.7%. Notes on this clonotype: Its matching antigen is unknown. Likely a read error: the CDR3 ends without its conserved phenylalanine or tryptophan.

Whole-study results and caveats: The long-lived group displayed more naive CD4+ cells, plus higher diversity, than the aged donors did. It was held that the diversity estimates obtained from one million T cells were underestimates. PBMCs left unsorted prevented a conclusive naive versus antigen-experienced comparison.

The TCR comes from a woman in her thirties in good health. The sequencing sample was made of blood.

The CDR3 loop reads CASSSKIAGAGYNEQFS. The CDR3 DNA is TGTGCCAGCAGCTCAAAAATCGCGGGGGCAGGCTACAATGAGCAGTTCTCC. The V gene is TRBV7-2, the J gene TRBJ2-1; D is perhaps TRBD2 (7 bases). Trimming pared 4 bases from V and 3 bases from J, leaving 19 bases between. From germline, CDR1 is SGHTA and CDR2 FQGNSA. CDR3 size: 17 residues.